Each of the 15 T cell receptor beta chains below was sequenced from the same sample in a study of molecular identifiers for immune sequencing clone quantification. TCRdb independently ran MiXCR on the PCR reads; one entry per CDR3 protein. The data contain hundreds of thousands of distinct CDR3 sequences, around 21% of them singletons. What was sequenced was naive CD8+ T cells from blood, with Jurkat cell RNA spiked in. Subset given: FACS-sorted CD8+CD4-CCR7+CD45RA+ naive T cells. These receptors all come from a human donor in good health. Some libraries in this study had Jurkat cell RNA spiked in.

This clonotype occurred many times. This sequence joins TRBV20-1 and TRBJ1-3; D gene uncertain. The CDR3 extends over 16 amino acids. V lost 1 base, J lost 4 bases, and 17 bases lay in between. CDR1 and CDR2 (germline): DFQATT, SNEGSKA (reference sequence). This CDR3 is CSARGAADEAGNTIYF. CDR3 DNA sequence: TGCAGTGCTAGAGGGGCGGCGGACGAAGCAGGAAACACCATATATTTT.

This clonotype showed up just a few times. Since no conserved phenylalanine or tryptophan closes the CDR3, a read error is the likely cause. V gene TRBV7-9 combines with J gene TRBJ2-7, with unresolved D. The V and J ends lost 5 bases and 7 bases respectively, with 9 bases between them. CDR3 size: 11 residues. Germline assignment: CDR1 SEHNR and CDR2 FQNEAQ (reference sequence). In nucleotides, the CDR3 is TGTGCCAGCAGCCCCGACCTGGAGCAGTACTCC. Encoded protein: CASSPDLEQYS.

Concerning this clonotype itself: This may come from a read error, since a much larger clone is one base off. This chain joins TRBV11-2 and TRBJ2-5; a weak D match, TRBD1 (6 bases). The CDR3 has 16 amino acids. Between the trimmed V and J ends, which lost 5 bases and 5 bases, there was a span of 21 bases. The V gene's germline CDR1 is SGHAT and CDR2 FQNNGV. The CDR3 protein is CASSRITGSKGETQYF. CDR3 sequence (DNA): TGTGCCAGCAGCCGCATCACAGGGTCAAAGGGGGAGACCCAGTACTTC. Using reference TRBV11-2 and TRBJ2-5 for the parts outside the CDR3, the full variable domain is EAGVAQSPRYKIIEKRQSVAFWCNPISGHATLYWYQQILGQGPKLLIQFQNNGVVDDSQLPKDRFSAERLKGVDSTLKIQPAKLEDSAVYLCASSRITGSKGETQYFGPGTRLLVL.

This clonotype has ten or more counts. The chain employs TRBV9 and TRBJ2-3; 8 positions match TRBD2. The CDR3 has 15 amino acids. J lost 3 bases, V lost 4 bases, and 7 bases had no gene match. Germline CDR1 SGDLS, CDR2 YYNGEE. The CDR3: CASSPSGSQTDTQYF. As DNA, the CDR3 is TGTGCCAGCAGCCCCAGCGGGAGTCAAACAGATACGCAGTATTTT.

On this clonotype: A single base separates this from a much larger clone, so it may be a read error. The DNA for the CDR3 is TGTGCCAGCAGCTCGACGGACAGGGGGTGCAACAATGAGCAGTTCTTC. Protein sequence: CASSSTDRGCNNEQFF. This chain links TRBV7-9 with TRBJ2-1; 10 bases are shared with TRBD1. This CDR3 comprises 16 residues. Germline CDR1 SEHNR, CDR2 FQNEAQ (reference sequence). The V gene end was trimmed by 4 bases and the J gene end by 5 bases; junction bases not matched to a gene: 8.

In its sample, this clonotype was seen once. This sequence joins TRBV11-2 and TRBJ2-2; the match to TRBD2 covers 7 bases. Germline CDR1 and CDR2: SGHAT and FQNNGV. The CDR3 length is 15 residues. V lost 5 bases and J lost 0; bases outside the gene matches: 3. CDR3 region: CASSGLAANTGELFF. DNA of the CDR3: TGTGCCAGCAGCGGGCTAGCGGCGAACACCGGGGAGCTGTTTTTT.

This clonotype was seen a few times. Sequence at one end of the junction differs from germline and may be a read error. The gene calls are TRBV4-1 and TRBJ2-7; 7 bases align to TRBD1. The CDR3 consists of 15 residues. Looked up from germline, CDR1 is MGHRA and CDR2 is YSYEKL. The CDR3 reads CASSAIQGFVYEQCF. CDR3 in DNA: TGCGCCAGCAGCGCGATACAGGGGTTTGTCTACGAGCAGTGCTTC.

This clonotype has a count of ten or more. This chain uses TRBV7-7 with TRBJ2-2; possibly TRBD2 for D (6 bases). Germline CDR1 reads SSHAT; CDR2 reads FNYEAQ (reference sequence). The CDR3 has 14 amino acids. V was trimmed by 4 bases and J by 3 bases, leaving 9 bases between them. CDR3 sequence: CASSWGEDTGELFF. The CDR3 coding sequence is TGTGCCAGCAGCTGGGGGGAGGACACCGGGGAGCTGTTTTTT.

Notes on this clonotype: This may be a read error, as it is one base from a much larger clone. The V gene is TRBV5-4, the J gene TRBJ2-3, with D perhaps matching TRBD2 (6 bases). The germline V gene has CDR1 SGHNT and CDR2 YYREEE (reference sequence). This CDR3 is 15 amino acids long. CDR3 coding DNA: TGTGCCAGCAGCTTGGCTAGCGACCGCACAGATGCGCAGTATTTT. Its protein product is CASSLASDRTDAQYF.

With respect to this clonotype: An end of the junction does not agree with germline; a read error may underlie this. The rearrangement links TRBV6-5 to TRBJ1-5; 7 positions agree with TRBD1. The CDR3 has 14 amino acids. Germline loops: CDR1 MNHEY, CDR2 SVGAGI. The CDR3 sequence is CASSARQGHQSQHF. CDR3 coding DNA: TGTGCCAGCAGTGCCCGACAGGGCCATCAGTCCCAGCATTTT.

Remarks on this clonotype: This clone may be a read error of a much larger clone one base away. Without the conserved terminal phenylalanine or tryptophan, this CDR3 likely stems from a read error. V usage is TRBV29-1 and J usage is TRBJ2-7, with 7 nucleotides matching TRBD2. From germline, CDR1 is SQVTM and CDR2 ANQGSEA. This CDR3 contains 15 residues. The V gene end was trimmed by 4 bases and the J gene end by 3 bases; junction bases not matched to a gene: 12. The CDR3 sequence: CSVVSPGGLSYEQYL. DNA for the CDR3: TGCAGCGTTGTTTCACCGGGAGGACTGAGCTACGAGCAGTACCTC.

A word on this clonotype: Possible read error: a much larger clone is one base away. The V call is TRBV20-1, the J call TRBJ2-3; TRBD2 matches 16 bases. This CDR3 is built from 18 residues. Germline V gene data show CDR1 as DFQATT and CDR2 as SNEGSKA (reference sequence). In DNA form, the CDR3 reads TGCAGTGCTAGGGGACTAGCGGGAGGGCCCTCGGACGGGCGGACGCAGTGTTTT. Its translation is CSARGLAGGPSDGRTQCF.

This clonotype was detected many times. The chain links TRBV9 to TRBJ2-3, with D perhaps matching TRBD2 (6 bases). Germline CDR1 is SGDLS and CDR2 is YYNGEE. V lost 4 bases and J 3 bases, leaving 18 bases between the germline ends. This CDR3 is 16 amino acids long. CDR3 sequence: CASSPTSFAPTDTQYF. The CDR3 bases are TGTGCCAGCAGCCCCACTAGCTTTGCACCAACAGATACGCAGTATTTT.

The rearrangement joins TRBV28 to TRBJ2-3; 9 bases fit TRBD2. Germline assignment: CDR1 MDHEN and CDR2 SYDVKM. CDR3 length: 18 amino acids. The junction had 9 bases not matched to a gene; V was cut back by 0 bases and J by 2 bases. The CDR3 DNA reads TGTGCCAGCAGTTTATGGGCATCGACTAGCGGAGCCACAGATACGCAGTATTTT. Its translation: CASSLWASTSGATDTQYF.

Note on this clonotype: A much larger clone differs from this one at a single base, so this may be a read error. The chain recombines TRBV28 with TRBJ2-7; D remains unclear. Germline V gene data show CDR1 as MDHEN and CDR2 as SYDVKM. With 8 bases removed from V and 3 bases from J, the gap between germline ends came to 17 bases. The CDR3 extends over 14 amino acids. CDR3 in DNA: TGTGCCAGCGGTCCCAACCGACTTCACTACGAGCAGTACTTC. It encodes CASGPNRLHYEQYF.